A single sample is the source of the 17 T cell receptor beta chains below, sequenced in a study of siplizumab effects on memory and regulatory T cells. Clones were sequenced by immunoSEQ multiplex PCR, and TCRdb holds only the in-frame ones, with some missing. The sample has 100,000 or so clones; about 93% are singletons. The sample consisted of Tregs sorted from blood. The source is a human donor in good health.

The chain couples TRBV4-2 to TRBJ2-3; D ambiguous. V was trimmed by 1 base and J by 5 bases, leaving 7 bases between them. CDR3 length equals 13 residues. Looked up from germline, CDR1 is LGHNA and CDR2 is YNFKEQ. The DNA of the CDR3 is TGTGCCAGCAGCCAAGGCGCCCAAGATACGCAGTATTTT. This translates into CASSQGAQDTQYF.

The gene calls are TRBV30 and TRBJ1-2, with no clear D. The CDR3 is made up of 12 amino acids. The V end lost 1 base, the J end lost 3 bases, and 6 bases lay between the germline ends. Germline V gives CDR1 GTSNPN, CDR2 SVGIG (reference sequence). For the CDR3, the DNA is TGTGCCTGGAGTGCATTATACTATGGCTACACCTTC. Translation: CAWSALYYGYTF.

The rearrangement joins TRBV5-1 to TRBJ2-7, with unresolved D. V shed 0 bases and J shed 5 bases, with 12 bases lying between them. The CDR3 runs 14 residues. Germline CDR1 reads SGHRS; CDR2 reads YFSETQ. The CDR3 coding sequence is TGCGCCAGCAGCTTGGGACTCCTAGAGGACGAGCAGTACTTC. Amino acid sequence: CASSLGLLEDEQYF.

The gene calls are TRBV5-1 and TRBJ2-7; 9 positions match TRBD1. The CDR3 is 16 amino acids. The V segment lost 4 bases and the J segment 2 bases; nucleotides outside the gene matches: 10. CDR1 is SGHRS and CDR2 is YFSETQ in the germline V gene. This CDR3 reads CASSPWDRVNPYEQYF. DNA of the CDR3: TGCGCCAGCAGCCCCTGGGACAGGGTGAACCCCTACGAGCAGTACTTC.

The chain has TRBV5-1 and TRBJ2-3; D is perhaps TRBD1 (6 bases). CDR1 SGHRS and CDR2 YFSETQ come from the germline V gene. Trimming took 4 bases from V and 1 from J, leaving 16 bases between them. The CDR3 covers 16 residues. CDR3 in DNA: TGCGCCAGCAGCATAGGTACAGGGATTCGCACAGATACGCAGTATTTT. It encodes CASSIGTGIRTDTQYF.

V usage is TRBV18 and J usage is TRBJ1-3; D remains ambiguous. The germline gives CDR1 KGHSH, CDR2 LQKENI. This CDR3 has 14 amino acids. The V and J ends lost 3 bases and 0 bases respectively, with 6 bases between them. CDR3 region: CASSPVDSGNTIYF. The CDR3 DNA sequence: TGTGCCAGCTCACCGGTAGACTCTGGAAACACCATATATTTT.

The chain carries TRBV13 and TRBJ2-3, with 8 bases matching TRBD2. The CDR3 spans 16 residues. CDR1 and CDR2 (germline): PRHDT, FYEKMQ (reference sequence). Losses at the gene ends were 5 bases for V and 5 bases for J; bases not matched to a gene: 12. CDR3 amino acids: CASSMGLVVSGDTQYF. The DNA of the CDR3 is TGTGCCAGCAGCATGGGACTAGTGGTTTCCGGAGATACGCAGTATTTT.

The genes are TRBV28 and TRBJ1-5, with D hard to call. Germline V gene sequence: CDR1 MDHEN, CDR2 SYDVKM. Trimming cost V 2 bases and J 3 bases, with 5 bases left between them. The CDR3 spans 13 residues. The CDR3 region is CASSLTTNQPQHF. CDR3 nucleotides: TGTGCCAGCAGTTTAACGACCAATCAGCCCCAGCATTTT.

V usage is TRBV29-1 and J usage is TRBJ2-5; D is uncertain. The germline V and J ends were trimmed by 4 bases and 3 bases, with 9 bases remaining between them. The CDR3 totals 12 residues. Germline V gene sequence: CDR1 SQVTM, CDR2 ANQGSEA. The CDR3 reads CSVVRIEETQYF. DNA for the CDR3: TGCAGCGTTGTGAGGATTGAAGAGACCCAGTACTTC.

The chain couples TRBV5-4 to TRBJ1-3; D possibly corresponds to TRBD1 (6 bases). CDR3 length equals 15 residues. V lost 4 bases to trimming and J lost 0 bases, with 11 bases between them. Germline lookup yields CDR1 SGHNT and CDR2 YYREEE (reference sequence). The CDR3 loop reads CASSAGTLSGNTIYF. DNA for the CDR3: TGTGCCAGCAGCGCCGGGACACTCTCTGGAAACACCATATATTTT.

The CDR3 protein is CASSADLGAGAGTEAFF. The CDR3 DNA reads as TGTGCCAGCAGCGCAGACCTAGGGGCAGGGGCCGGCACTGAAGCTTTCTTT. The chain links TRBV9 to TRBJ1-1; the D gene is possibly TRBD1 (6 bases). Germline-derived CDR1 and CDR2 are SGDLS and YYNGEE. This CDR3 has 17 amino acids. V was cut by 3 bases and J by 4 bases, with 22 bases left in between.

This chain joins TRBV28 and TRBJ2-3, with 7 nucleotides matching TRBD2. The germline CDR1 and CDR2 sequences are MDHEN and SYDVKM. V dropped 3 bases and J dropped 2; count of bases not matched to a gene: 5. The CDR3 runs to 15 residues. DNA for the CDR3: TGTGCCAGCAGTTTTAGCGGGTTCAACACAGATACGCAGTATTTT. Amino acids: CASSFSGFNTDTQYF.

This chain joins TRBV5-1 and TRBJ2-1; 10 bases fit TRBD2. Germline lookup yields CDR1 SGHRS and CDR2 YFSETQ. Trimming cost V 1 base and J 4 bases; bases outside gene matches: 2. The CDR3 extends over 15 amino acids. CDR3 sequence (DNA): TGCGCCAGCAGCTTGCTAGCGGGAGAATACAATGAGCAGTTCTTC. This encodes CASSLLAGEYNEQFF.

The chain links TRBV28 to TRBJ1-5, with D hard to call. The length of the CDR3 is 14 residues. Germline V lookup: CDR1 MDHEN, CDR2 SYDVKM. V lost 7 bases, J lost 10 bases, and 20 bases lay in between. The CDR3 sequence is CASTLGSPPNPQHF. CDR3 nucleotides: TGTGCCAGCACTCTGGGCTCACCACCGAATCCCCAGCATTTT.

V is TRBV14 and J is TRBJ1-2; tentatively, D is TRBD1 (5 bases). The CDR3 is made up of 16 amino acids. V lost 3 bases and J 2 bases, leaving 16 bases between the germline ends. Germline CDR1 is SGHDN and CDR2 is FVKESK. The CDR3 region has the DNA TGTGCCAGCAGCCATCAGGGTGGCCTTCGGAACTATGGCTACACCTTC. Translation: CASSHQGGLRNYGYTF.

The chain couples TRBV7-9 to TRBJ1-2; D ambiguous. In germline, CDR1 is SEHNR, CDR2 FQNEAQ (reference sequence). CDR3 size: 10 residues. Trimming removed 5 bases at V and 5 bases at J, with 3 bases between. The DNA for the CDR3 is TGTGCCAGCAGCCAGTATGGCTACACCTTC. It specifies CASSQYGYTF.

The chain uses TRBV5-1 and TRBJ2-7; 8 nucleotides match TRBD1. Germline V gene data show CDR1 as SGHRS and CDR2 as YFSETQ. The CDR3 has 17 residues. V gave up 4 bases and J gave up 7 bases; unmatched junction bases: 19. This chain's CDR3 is CASSSGTGAGSAREQYF. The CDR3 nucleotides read TGCGCCAGCAGCAGTGGGACAGGCGCCGGGTCAGCTCGTGAGCAGTACTTC.